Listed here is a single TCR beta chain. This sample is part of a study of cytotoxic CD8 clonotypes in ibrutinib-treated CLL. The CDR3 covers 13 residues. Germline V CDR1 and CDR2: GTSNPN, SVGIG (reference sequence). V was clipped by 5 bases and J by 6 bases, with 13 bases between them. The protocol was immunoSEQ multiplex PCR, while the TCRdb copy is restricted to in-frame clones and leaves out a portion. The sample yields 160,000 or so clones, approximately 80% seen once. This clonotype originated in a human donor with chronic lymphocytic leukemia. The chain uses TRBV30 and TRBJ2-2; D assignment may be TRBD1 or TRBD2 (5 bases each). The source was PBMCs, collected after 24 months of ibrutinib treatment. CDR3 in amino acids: CAWGIGTPGELFF. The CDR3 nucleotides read TGTGCCTGGGGGATAGGGACGCCCGGGGAGCTGTTTTTT.